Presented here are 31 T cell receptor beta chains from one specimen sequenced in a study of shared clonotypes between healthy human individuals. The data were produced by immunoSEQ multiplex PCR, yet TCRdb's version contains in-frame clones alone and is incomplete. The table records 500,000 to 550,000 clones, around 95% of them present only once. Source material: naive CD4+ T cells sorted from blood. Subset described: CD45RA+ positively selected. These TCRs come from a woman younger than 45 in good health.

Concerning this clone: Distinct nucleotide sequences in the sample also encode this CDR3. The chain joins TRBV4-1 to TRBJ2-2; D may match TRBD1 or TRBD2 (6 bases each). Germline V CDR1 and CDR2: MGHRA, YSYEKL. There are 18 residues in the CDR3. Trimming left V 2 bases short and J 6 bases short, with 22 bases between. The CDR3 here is CASSQQTGRTLAAGELFF. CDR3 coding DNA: TGCGCCAGCAGCCAACAGACAGGTAGAACTTTAGCGGCCGGGGAGCTGTTTTTT.

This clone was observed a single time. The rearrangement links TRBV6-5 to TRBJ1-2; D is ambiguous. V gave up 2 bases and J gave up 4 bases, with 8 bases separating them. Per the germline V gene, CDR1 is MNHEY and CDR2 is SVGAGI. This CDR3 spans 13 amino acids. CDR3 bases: TGTGCCAGCAGTTACGGGTCGGGCTATGGCTACACCTTC. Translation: CASSYGSGYGYTF.

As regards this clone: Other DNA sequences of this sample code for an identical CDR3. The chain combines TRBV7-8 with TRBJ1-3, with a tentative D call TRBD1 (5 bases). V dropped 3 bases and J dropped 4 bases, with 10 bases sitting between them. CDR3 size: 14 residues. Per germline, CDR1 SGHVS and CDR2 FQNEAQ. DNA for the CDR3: TGTGCCAGCAGCTTGAGGGGAACAGGAAACACCATATATTTT. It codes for CASSLRGTGNTIYF.

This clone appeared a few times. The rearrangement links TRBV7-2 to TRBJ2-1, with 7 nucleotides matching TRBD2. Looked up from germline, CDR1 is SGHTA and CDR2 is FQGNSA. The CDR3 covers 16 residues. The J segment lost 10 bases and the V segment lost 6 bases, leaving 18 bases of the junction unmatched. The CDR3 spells CASRSRTALAAYEQFF. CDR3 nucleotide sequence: TGTGCCAGCAGGAGTCGGACGGCTCTAGCGGCCTACGAGCAGTTCTTC.

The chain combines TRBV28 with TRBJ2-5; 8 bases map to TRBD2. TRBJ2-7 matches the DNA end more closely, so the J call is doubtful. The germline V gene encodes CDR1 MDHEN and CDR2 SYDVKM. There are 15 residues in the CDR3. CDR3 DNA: TGTGCCAGCAGGGATACTAGCGGAAGCTCCTACGAGCAGTACTTC. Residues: CASRDTSGSSYEQYF.

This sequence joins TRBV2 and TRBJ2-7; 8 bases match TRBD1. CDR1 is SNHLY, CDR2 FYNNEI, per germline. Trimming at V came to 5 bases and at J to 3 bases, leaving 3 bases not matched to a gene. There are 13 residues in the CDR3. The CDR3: CASSRDRSYEQYF. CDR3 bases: TGTGCCAGCAGTCGGGACAGGAGCTACGAGCAGTACTTC.

The CDR3 is CASSQGRRLAGSDTQYF. The CDR3 nucleotides read TGCGCCAGCAGCCAAGGCAGGAGGCTAGCGGGTTCAGATACGCAGTATTTT. This chain links TRBV4-1 with TRBJ2-3, with TRBD2 matching over 8 bases. This CDR3 has 17 amino acids. After removal of 1 base from V and 4 bases from J, the junction contained 10 bases not matched to a gene. Germline V CDR1 and CDR2: MGHRA, YSYEKL.

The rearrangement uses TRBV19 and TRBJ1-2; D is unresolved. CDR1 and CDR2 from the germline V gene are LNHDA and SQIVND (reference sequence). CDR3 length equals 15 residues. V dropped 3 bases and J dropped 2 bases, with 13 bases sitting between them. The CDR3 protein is CASSIMLGSNYGYTF. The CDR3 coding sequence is TGTGCCAGTAGTATTATGCTGGGCTCGAACTATGGCTACACCTTC.

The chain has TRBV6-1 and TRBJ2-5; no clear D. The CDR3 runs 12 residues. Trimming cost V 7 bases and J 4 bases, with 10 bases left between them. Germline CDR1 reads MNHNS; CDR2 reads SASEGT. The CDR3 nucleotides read TGTGCCAGCACCAGAATCGGAGAGACCCAGTACTTC. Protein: CASTRIGETQYF.

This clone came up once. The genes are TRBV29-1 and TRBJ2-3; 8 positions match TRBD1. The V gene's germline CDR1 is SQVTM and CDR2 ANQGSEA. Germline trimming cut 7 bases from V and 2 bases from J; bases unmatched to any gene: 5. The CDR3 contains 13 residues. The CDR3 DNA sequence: TGCAGCGCCACGGACAGGGCCACAGATACGCAGTATTTT. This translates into CSATDRATDTQYF.

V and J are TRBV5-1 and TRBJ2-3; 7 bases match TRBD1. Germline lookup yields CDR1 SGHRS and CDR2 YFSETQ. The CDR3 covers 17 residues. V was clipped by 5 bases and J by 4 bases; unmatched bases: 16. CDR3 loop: CASSLAPTGPEADTQYF. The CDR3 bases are TGCGCCAGCAGTCTCGCCCCGACAGGGCCCGAGGCAGATACGCAGTATTTT.

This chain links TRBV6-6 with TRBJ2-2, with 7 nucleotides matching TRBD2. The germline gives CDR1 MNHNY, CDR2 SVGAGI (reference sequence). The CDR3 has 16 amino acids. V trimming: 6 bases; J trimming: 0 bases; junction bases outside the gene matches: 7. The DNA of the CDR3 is TGTGCCAGCAGGAACATAGCGGGCGCGAACACCGGGGAGCTGTTTTTT. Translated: CASRNIAGANTGELFF.

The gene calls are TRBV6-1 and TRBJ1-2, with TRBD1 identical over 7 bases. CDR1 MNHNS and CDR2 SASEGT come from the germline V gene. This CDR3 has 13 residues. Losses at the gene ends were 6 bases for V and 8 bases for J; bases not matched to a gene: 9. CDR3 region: CASSLEGALGYTF. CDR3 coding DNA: TGTGCCAGCAGCCTGGAGGGGGCTCTAGGCTACACCTTC.

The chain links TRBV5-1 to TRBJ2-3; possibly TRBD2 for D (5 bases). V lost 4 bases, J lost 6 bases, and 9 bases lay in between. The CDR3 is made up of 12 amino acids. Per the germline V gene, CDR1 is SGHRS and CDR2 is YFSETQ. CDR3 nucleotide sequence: TGCGCCAGCAGCGTATCGGGGGATACGCAGTATTTT. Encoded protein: CASSVSGDTQYF.

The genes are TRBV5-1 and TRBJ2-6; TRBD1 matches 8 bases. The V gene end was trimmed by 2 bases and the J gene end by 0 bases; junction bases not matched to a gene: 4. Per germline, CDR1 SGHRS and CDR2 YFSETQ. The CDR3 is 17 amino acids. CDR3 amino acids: CASSLYRGNSGANVLTF. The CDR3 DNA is TGCGCCAGCAGCTTATACAGGGGGAACTCTGGGGCCAACGTCCTGACTTTC.

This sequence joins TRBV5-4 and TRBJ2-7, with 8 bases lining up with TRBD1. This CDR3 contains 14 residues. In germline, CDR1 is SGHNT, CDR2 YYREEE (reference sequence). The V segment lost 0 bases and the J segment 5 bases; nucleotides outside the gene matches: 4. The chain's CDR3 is CASSLETGDDEQYF. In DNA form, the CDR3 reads TGTGCCAGCAGCTTGGAGACAGGGGACGACGAGCAGTACTTC.

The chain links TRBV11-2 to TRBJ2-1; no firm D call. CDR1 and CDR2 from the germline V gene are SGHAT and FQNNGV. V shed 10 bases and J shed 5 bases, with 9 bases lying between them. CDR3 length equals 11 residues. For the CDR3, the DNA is TGTGCCACCACGGGCCACAATGAGCAGTTCTTC. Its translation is CATTGHNEQFF.

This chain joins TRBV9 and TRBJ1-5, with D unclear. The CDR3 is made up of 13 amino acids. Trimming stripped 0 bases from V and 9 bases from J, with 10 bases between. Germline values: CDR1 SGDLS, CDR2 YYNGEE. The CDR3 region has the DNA TGTGCCAGCAGCGTAGTAGTCGATGGGCCCCAGCATTTT. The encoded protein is CASSVVVDGPQHF.

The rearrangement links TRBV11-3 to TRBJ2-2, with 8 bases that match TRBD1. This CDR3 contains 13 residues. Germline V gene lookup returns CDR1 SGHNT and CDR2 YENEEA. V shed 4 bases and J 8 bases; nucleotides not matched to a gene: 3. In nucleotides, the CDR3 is TGTGCCAGCAGCTCGACAGGGGTTGGGGAGCTGTTTTTT. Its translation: CASSSTGVGELFF.

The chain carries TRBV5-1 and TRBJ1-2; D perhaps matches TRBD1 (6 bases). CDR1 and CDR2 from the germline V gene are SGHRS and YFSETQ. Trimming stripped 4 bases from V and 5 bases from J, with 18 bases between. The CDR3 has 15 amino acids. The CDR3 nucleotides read TGCGCCAGCAGCGGCGGACAGTCCCTGGCTTATGGCTACACCTTC. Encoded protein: CASSGGQSLAYGYTF. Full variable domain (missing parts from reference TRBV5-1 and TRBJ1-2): KAGVTQTPRYLIKTRGQQVTLSCSPISGHRSVSWYQQTPGQGLQFLFEYFSETQRNKGNFPGRFSGRQFSNSRSEMNVSTLELGDSALYLCASSGGQSLAYGYTFGSGTRLTVV.

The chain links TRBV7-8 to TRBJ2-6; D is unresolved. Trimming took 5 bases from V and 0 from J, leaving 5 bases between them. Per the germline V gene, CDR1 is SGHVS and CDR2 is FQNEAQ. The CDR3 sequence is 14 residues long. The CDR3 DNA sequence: TGTGCCAGCAGCGCGAACTCTGGGGCCAACGTCCTGACTTTC. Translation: CASSANSGANVLTF.

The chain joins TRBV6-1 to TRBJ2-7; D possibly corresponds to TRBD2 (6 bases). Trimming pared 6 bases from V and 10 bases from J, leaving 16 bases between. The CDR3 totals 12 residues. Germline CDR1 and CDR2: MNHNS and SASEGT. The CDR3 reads CASSETGRGQYF. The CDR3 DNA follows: TGTGCCAGCAGCGAGACCGGGAGAGGCCAGTACTTC.

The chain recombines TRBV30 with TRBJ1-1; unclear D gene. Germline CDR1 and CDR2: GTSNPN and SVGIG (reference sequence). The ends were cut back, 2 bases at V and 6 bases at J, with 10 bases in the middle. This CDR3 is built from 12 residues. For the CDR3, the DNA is TGTGCCTGGAGTTTCATGCTCTCTGAAGCTTTCTTT. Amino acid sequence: CAWSFMLSEAFF. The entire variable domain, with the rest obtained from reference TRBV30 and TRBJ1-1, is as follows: SQTIHQWPATLVQPVGSPLSLECTVEGTSNPNLYWYRQAAGRGLQLLFYSVGIGQISSEVPQNLSASRPQDRQFILSSKKLLLSDSGFYLCAWSFMLSEAFFGQGTRLTVV.

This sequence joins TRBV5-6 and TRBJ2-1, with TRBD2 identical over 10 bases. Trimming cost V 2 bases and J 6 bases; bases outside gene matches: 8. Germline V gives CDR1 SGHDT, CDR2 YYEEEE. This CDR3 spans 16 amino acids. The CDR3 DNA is TGTGCCAGCAGCTTTGGGACTAGCGACTATATCAATGAGCAGTTCTTC. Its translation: CASSFGTSDYINEQFF.

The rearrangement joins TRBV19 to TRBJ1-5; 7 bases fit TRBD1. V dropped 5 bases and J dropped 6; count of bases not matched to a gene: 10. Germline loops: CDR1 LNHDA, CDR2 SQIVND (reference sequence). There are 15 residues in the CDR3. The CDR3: CASSWRTGSGQPQHF. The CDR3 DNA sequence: TGTGCCAGTAGTTGGCGGACAGGTTCAGGTCAGCCCCAGCATTTT.

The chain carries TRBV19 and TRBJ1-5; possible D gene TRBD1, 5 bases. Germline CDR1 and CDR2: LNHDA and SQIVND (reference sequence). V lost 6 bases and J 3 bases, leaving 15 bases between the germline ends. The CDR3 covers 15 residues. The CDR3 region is CASRDPGRTNQPQHF. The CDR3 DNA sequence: TGTGCCAGTAGGGATCCGGGACGGACCAATCAGCCCCAGCATTTT.

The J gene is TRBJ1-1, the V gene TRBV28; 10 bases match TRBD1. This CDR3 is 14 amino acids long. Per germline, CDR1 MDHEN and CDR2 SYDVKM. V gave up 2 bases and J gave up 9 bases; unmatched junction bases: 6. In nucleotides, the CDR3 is TGTGCCAGCAGTTTACCGGGACAGGGGTGGAAAGCTTTCTTT. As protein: CASSLPGQGWKAFF. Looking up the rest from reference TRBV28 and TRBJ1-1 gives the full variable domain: DVKVTQSSRYLVKRTGEKVFLECVQDMDHENMFWYRQDPGLGLRLIYFSYDVKMKEKGDIPEGYSVSREKKERFSLILESASTNQTSMYLCASSLPGQGWKAFFGQGTRLTVV.

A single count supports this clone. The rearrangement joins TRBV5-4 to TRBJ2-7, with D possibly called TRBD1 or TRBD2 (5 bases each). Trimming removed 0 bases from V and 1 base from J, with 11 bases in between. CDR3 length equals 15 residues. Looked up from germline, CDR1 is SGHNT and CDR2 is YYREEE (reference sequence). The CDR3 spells CASSLAGTPSYEQYF. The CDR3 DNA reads TGTGCCAGCAGCTTGGCCGGGACCCCTTCCTACGAGCAGTACTTC.

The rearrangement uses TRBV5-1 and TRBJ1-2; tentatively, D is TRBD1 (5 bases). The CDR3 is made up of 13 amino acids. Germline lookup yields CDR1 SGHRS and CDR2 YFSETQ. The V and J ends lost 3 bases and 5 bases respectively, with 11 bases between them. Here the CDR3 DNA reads TGCGCCAGCAGCTCCTCTTGGGGGTATGGCTACACCTTC. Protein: CASSSSWGYGYTF.

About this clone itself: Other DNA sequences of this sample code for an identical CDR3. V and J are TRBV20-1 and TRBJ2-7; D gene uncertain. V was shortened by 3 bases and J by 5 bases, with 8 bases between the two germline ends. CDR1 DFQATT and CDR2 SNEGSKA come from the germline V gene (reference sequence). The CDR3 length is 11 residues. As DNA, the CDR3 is TGCAGTGCTAGTAGGCGGAACGAGCAGTACTTC. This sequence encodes CSASRRNEQYF.

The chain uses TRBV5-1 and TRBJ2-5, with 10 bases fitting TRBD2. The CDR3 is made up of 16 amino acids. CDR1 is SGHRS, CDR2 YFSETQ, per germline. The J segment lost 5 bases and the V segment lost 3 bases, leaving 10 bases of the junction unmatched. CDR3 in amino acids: CASSSGTSDFSETQYF. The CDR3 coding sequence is TGCGCCAGCAGCTCCGGGACTAGCGATTTTTCCGAGACCCAGTACTTC.